This T cell receptor (beta chain) was sequenced during a study of blood T cell repertoires in COVID-19 (dated by TCRdb to the early 2020s). With respect to the entire study: Samples covering the acute and convalescent phases of COVID-19 were provided by collaborators in the United States, Italy and Spain. The prospective study material was composed of cDNA or gDNA derived from T cells, B-cell-depleted T cells, or PBMCs. Nearly every sample came with metadata listing a de-identified subject ID, COVID-19 status, age in years and sex. Subjects who had been exposed to COVID-19, were actively infected with it, or had recovered from it provided the deeply sampled blood TCRbeta repertoires that made up the dataset. Samples came from the ongoing ImmuneRACE study (first 160 participants) plus 1,254 subjects from 6 global collaborators. Where available, HLA class I and class II types were obtained from metadata supplied by the sample provider rather than from assay-based typing. The repertoires were made available in a free public database intended to serve as a resource for research on the immune response to SARS-CoV-2.

Overall study results and their limits: How much clinical and demographic metadata was included differed by source and by participant, and the metadata was provided uncurated.

For this clone: The antigen it binds to is not known. No much larger clonotype is one base removed from it; base qualities were not supplied.

The immunoSEQ Assay, a bias-controlled multiplex PCR, was used to amplify TCRbeta CDR3 regions from genomic DNA. The authors' analysis ran thus. The number of nucleated cells in each sample was estimated from the amplification of reference gene primers within the assay. To quantify the absolute abundance of each unique TCRbeta CDR3 rearrangement, sequence reads were collapsed and filtered. For each sample, productive Simpson clonality was calculated by taking the square root of Simpson's diversity index across productive rearrangements. TCRdb took over this immuneACCESS table, retaining in-frame rearrangements with V and J assigned. Such tables are incomplete; in checked studies, under half of the missing clones stem from an unresolved V gene, and the remainder is unexplained. That table supplies the V and J calls and clone size; D and trimming were determined from the DNA. The sample profile shows about 360,000 clones; roughly 86% of them were found once. The ten largest clonotypes hold 0.85% to 1.3% of the sample.

V ends up 7 bases short and J 6 bases short, with an unmatched junction base count of 9. CDR1 and CDR2 are drawn from the germline V gene: MDHEN, SYDVKM. The CDR3 numbers 14 residues from cysteine through phenylalanine. The read is trimmed to its CDR3 DNA, 42 bases read in frame from base 1. Each collaborating institution followed its own protocols to collect whole blood in K2EDTA tubes. Collaborator samples were shipped for TCRbeta analysis as frozen whole blood, isolated PBMCs, or DNA extracted from either sample type. Sequences were obtained from peripheral blood. The TCR sequence derives from a human donor with acute or convalescent COVID-19. The donor label of this sample is uncertain. The chain employs TRBV28 and TRBJ1-5; 7 of the junction bases match TRBD1. This receptor has the CDR3 CASTLTGKSQPQHF. The sequenced DNA is TGTGCCAGCACCCTGACAGGGAAGAGTCAGCCCCAGCATTTT.